One T cell receptor (beta chain) is described in this entry. The sample comes from a study of control samples from healthy donors and cancer patients. TCRdb's table, derived via immunoSEQ multiplex PCR, lists solely in-frame clones and lacks some. This table has about 410,000 clones, 75% to 95% appearing once. V shed 4 bases and J 4 bases; nucleotides not matched to a gene: 8. CDR1 is LGHDT and CDR2 is YNNKEL in the germline V gene (reference sequence). This CDR3 has 16 residues. This sequence joins TRBV3-1 (or the pseudogene TRBV3-2) and TRBJ1-2, with 11 nucleotides matching TRBD1. This receptor was taken from a man between 40 and 49 years old with head and neck cancer. The specimen was PBMCs. This CDR3 is CASSRAGTGGSYGYTF. CDR3 nucleotide sequence: TGTGCCAGCAGCCGGGCCGGGACAGGGGGTAGCTATGGCTACACCTTC.